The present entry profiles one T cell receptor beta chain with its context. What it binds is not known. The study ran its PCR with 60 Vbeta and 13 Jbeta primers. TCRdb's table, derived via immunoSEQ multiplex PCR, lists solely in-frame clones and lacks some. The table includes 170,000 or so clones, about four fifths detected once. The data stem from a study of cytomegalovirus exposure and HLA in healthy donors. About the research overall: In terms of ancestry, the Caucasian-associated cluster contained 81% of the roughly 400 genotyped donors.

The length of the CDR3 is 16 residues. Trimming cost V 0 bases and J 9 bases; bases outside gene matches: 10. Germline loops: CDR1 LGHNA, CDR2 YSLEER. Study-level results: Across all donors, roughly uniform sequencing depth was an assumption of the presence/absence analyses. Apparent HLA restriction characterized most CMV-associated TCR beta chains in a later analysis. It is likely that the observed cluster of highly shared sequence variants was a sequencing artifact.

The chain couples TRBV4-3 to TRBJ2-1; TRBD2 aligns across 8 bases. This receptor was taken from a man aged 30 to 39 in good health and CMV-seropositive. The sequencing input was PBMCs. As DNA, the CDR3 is TGCGCCAGCAGCCAAGACGGGACGGGGGGGCGAGGTGAGCAGTTCTTC. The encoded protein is CASSQDGTGGRGEQFF.